This TCR beta chain stems from a study of control samples from healthy donors and cancer patients. Sequenced by immunoSEQ multiplex PCR; TCRdb stores in-frame clones only, minus some. The sample consists of approximately 51,000 clones, 80% of them appearing once. The CDR3 is 18 amino acids. V dropped 3 bases and J dropped 0; count of bases not matched to a gene: 11. Germline V gives CDR1 MNHNS, CDR2 SASEGT. This clonotype was sampled from a man between 65 and 80 years old in good health. What was sequenced was blood. The V call is TRBV6-1, the J call TRBJ2-3, with TRBD2 matching over 8 bases. The CDR3 DNA reads as TGTGCCAGCAGTGATCAACGGACTAGCCCTTCTAGCACAGATACGCAGTATTTT. Translated, it gives CASSDQRTSPSSTDTQYF.